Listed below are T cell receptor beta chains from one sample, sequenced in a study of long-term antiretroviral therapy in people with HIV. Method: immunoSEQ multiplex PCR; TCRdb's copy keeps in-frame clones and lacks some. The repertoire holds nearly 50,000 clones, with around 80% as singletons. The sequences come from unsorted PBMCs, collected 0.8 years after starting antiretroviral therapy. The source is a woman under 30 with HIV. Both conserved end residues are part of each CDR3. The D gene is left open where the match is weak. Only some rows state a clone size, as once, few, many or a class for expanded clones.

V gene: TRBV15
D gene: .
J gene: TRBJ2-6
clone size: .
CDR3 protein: CATSRPNRAGANVLTF
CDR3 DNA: TGTGCCACCAGCAGACCTAACAGGGCTGGGGCCAACGTCCTGACTTTC

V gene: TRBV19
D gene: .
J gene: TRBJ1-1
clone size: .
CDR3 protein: CASRRGMNTEAFF
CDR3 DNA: TGTGCCAGTAGAAGAGGGATGAACACTGAAGCTTTCTTT

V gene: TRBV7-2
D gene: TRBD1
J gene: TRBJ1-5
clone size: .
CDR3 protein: CASSSDRAFNQPQHF
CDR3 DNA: TGTGCCAGCAGCTCGGACAGGGCCTTCAATCAGCCCCAGCATTTT

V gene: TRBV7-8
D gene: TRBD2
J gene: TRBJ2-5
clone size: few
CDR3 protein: CASSPSVTAGGQETQYF
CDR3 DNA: TGTGCCAGCAGCCCATCCGTAACGGCGGGAGGGCAAGAGACCCAGTACTTC

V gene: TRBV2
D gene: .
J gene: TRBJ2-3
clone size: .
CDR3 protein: CARTGSRNPTSTDTQYF
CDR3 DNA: TGTGCCAGAACCGGGTCCCGCAACCCAACTAGCACAGATACGCAGTATTTT

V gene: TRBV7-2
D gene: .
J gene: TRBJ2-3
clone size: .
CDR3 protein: CASSLGYAGITDTQYF
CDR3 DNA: TGTGCCAGCAGCTTAGGGTACGCGGGTATCACAGATACGCAGTATTTT

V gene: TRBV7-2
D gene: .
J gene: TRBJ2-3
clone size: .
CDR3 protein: CASSLEGRGDTQYF
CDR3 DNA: TGTGCCAGCAGCTTAGAGGGACGGGGAGATACGCAGTATTTT

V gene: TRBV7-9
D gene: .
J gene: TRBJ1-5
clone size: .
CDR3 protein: CASSLGSQPQHF
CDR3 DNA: TGTGCCAGCAGCTTAGGCTCCCAGCCCCAGCATTTT

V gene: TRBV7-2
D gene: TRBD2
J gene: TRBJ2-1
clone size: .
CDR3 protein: CASSLRAGELGEQFF
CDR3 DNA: TGTGCCAGCAGCTTAAGAGCGGGAGAGCTTGGTGAGCAGTTCTTC

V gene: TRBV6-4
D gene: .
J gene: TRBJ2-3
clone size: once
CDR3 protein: CASSETSTLPARRGTDTQYF
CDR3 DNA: TGTGCCAGCAGTGAGACTTCTACCCTCCCTGCGCGTAGGGGCACAGATACGCAGTATTTT

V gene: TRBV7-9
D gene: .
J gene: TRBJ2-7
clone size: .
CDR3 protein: CASSVTQGTKYEQYF
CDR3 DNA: TGTGCCAGCAGCGTAACACAGGGGACTAAATACGAGCAGTACTTC

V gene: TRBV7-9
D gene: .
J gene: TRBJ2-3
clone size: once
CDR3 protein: CASSHRDRNTDTQYF
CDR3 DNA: TGTGCCAGCAGCCACCGGGACCGCAACACAGATACGCAGTATTTT

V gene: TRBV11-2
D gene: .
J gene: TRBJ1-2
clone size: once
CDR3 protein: CASSPDTSNYGYTF
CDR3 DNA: TGTGCCAGCAGCCCTGACACCTCTAACTATGGCTACACCTTC

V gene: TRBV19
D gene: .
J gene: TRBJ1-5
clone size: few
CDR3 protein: CASSILDNQPQHF
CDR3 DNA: TGTGCCAGTAGTATCCTCGACAATCAGCCCCAGCATTTT

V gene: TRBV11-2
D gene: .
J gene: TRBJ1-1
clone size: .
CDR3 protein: CASRLVRRGGTEAFF
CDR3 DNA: TGTGCCAGCAGATTAGTACGTAGAGGTGGGACTGAAGCTTTCTTT

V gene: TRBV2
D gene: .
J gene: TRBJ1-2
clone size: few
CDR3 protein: CASSLGLRSGYTF
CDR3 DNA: TGTGCCAGCAGTCTGGGTCTTAGGTCAGGCTACACCTTC

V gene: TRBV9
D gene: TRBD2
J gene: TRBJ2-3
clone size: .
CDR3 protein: CASSLREGQSGDTQYF
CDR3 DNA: TGTGCCAGCTCCTTGAGGGAGGGCCAAAGTGGAGATACGCAGTATTTT

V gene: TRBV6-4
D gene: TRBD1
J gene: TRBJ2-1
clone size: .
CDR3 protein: CASSDPGQGWNEQFF
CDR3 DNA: TGTGCCAGCAGTGACCCGGGACAGGGTTGGAATGAGCAGTTCTTC

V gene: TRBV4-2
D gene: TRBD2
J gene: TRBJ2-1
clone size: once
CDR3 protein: CASTPGPRGAGANNEQFF
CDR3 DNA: TGTGCCAGCACCCCTGGACCCCGCGGAGCGGGGGCTAACAATGAGCAGTTCTTC

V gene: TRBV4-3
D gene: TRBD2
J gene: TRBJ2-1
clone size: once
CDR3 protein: CASSQASGVYNEQFF
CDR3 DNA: TGCGCCAGCAGCCAAGCTAGCGGGGTCTACAATGAGCAGTTCTTC

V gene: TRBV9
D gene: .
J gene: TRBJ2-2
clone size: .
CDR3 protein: CASSIERDGYNTGELFF
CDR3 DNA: TGTGCCAGCAGCATCGAGAGAGACGGTTATAACACCGGGGAGCTGTTTTTT

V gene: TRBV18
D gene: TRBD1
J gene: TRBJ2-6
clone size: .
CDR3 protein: CASSPWDRESSGANVLTF
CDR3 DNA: TGTGCCAGCTCACCTTGGGACAGGGAAAGCTCTGGGGCCAACGTCCTGACTTTC

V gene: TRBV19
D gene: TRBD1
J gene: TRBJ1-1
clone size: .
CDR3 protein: CASSADRGMNTEAFF
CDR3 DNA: TGTGCCAGTAGTGCGGACAGGGGTATGAACACTGAAGCTTTCTTT

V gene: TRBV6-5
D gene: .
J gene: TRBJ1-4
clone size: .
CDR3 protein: CASRRRGVSEKLFF
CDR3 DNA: TGTGCCAGCAGACGAAGGGGGGTTTCTGAAAAACTGTTTTTT

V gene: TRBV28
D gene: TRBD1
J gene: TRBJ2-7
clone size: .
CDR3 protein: CASRTGGSYEQYF
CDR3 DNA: TGTGCCAGCAGGACAGGGGGCTCCTACGAGCAGTACTTC

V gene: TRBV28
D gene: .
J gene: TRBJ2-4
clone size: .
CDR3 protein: CASNTPRLAKNIQYF
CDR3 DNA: TGTGCCAGCAACACCCCCAGGCTAGCCAAAAACATTCAGTACTTC

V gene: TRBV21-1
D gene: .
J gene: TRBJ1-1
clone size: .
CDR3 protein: CASSKGAGVNTEAFF
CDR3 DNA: TGTGCCAGCAGCAAAGGGGCAGGAGTGAACACTGAAGCTTTCTTT

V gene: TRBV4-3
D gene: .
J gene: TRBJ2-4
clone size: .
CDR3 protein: CASSPRGEDIQYF
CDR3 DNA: TGCGCCAGCAGCCCCCGAGGCGAAGACATTCAGTACTTC

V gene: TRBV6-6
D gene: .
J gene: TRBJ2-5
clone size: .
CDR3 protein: CASSYSLVAGEETQYF
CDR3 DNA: TGTGCCAGCAGTTACTCGCTGGTGGCTGGAGAAGAGACCCAGTACTTC

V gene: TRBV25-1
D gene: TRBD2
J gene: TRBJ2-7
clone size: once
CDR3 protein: CASSGPGTSLYEQYF
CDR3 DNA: TGTGCCAGCAGTGGGCCCGGGACTAGCTTGTACGAGCAGTACTTC

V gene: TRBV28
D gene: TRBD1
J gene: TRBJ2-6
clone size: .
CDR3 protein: CASSPDRGSSGANVLTF
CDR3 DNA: TGTGCCAGCAGTCCCGACAGGGGAAGCTCTGGGGCCAACGTCCTGACTTTC

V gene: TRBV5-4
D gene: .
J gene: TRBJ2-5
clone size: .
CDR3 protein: CASSLRSFSASQETQYF
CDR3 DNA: TGTGCCAGCAGCTTGAGGAGCTTCTCAGCATCTCAAGAGACCCAGTACTTC

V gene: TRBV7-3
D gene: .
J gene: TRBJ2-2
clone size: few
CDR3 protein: CASSLSRATGELFF
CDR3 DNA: TGTGCCAGTTCCCTTTCTAGGGCGACCGGGGAGCTGTTTTTT

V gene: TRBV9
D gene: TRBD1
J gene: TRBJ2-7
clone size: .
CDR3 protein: CASSPRTGSYEQYF
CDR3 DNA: TGTGCCAGCAGCCCACGGACAGGTTCCTACGAGCAGTACTTC

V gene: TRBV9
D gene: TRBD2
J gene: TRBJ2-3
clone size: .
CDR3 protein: CASSVSGRTDTQYF
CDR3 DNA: TGTGCCAGCAGCGTAAGCGGGAGGACAGATACGCAGTATTTT

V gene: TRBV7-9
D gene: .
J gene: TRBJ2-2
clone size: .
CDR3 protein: CASSLLGVNTGELFF
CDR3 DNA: TGTGCCAGCAGCTTATTGGGTGTGAACACCGGGGAGCTGTTTTTT

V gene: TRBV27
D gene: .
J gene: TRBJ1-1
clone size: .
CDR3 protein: CASSLINGRPNTEAFF
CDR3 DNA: TGTGCCAGCAGTTTAATAAATGGGCGCCCTAACACTGAAGCTTTCTTT

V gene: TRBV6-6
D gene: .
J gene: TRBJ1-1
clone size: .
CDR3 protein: CASSYDGVNTEAFF
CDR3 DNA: TGTGCCAGCAGTTACGATGGGGTGAACACTGAAGCTTTCTTT

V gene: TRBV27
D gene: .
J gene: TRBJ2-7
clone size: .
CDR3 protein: CASQGYTYEQYF
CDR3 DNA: TGTGCCAGTCAGGGGTACACCTACGAGCAGTACTTC

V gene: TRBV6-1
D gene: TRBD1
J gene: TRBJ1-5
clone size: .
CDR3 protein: CATLGQGAYNQPQHF
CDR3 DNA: TGTGCCACCTTGGGACAGGGGGCCTACAATCAGCCCCAGCATTTT

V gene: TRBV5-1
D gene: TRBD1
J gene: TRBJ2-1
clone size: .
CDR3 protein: CASSSGQGLTEQFF
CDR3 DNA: TGCGCCAGCAGCTCGGGACAGGGTCTAACTGAGCAGTTCTTC

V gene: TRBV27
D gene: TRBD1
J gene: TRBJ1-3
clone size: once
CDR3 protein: CASGVQGTSGNTIYF
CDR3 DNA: TGTGCCAGCGGGGTACAGGGGACCTCTGGAAACACCATATATTTT

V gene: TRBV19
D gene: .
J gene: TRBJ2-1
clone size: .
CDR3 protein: CASSRYTPADEQFF
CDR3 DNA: TGTGCCAGTAGTAGGTATACACCCGCGGATGAGCAGTTCTTC

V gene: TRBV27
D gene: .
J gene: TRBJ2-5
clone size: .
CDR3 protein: CASSLRETQYF
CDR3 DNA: TGTGCCAGCAGTTTAAGAGAGACCCAGTACTTC

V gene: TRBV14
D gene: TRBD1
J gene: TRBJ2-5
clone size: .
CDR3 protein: CASSRDRGRETQYF
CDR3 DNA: TGTGCCAGCAGCCGGGACAGGGGGCGAGAGACCCAGTACTTC

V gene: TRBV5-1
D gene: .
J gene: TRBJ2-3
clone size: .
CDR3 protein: CASSLESSADTQYF
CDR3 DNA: TGCGCCAGCAGCTTGGAGTCGTCCGCAGATACGCAGTATTTT

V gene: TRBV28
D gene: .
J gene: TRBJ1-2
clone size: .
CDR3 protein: CASRGSGTAAPIHGYTF
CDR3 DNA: TGTGCCAGCAGAGGATCCGGGACTGCGGCCCCTATCCATGGCTACACCTTC

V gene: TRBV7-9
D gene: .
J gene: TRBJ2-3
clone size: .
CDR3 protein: CASSLRPTGITDTQYF
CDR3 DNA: TGTGCCAGCAGCTTAAGACCGACCGGGATAACAGATACGCAGTATTTT

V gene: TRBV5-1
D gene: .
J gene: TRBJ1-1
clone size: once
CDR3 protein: CASSLGAGMNTEAFF
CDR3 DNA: TGCGCCAGCAGCTTGGGGGCAGGGATGAACACTGAAGCTTTCTTT

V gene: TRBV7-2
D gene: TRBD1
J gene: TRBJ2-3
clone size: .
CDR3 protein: CASSSGPTGDDTQYF
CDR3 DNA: TGTGCCAGCAGCTCTGGACCAACAGGGGATGATACGCAGTATTTT

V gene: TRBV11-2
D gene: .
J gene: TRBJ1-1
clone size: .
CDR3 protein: CASSLRGMNTEAFF
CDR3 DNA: TGTGCCAGCAGCCTCCGGGGTATGAACACTGAAGCTTTCTTT